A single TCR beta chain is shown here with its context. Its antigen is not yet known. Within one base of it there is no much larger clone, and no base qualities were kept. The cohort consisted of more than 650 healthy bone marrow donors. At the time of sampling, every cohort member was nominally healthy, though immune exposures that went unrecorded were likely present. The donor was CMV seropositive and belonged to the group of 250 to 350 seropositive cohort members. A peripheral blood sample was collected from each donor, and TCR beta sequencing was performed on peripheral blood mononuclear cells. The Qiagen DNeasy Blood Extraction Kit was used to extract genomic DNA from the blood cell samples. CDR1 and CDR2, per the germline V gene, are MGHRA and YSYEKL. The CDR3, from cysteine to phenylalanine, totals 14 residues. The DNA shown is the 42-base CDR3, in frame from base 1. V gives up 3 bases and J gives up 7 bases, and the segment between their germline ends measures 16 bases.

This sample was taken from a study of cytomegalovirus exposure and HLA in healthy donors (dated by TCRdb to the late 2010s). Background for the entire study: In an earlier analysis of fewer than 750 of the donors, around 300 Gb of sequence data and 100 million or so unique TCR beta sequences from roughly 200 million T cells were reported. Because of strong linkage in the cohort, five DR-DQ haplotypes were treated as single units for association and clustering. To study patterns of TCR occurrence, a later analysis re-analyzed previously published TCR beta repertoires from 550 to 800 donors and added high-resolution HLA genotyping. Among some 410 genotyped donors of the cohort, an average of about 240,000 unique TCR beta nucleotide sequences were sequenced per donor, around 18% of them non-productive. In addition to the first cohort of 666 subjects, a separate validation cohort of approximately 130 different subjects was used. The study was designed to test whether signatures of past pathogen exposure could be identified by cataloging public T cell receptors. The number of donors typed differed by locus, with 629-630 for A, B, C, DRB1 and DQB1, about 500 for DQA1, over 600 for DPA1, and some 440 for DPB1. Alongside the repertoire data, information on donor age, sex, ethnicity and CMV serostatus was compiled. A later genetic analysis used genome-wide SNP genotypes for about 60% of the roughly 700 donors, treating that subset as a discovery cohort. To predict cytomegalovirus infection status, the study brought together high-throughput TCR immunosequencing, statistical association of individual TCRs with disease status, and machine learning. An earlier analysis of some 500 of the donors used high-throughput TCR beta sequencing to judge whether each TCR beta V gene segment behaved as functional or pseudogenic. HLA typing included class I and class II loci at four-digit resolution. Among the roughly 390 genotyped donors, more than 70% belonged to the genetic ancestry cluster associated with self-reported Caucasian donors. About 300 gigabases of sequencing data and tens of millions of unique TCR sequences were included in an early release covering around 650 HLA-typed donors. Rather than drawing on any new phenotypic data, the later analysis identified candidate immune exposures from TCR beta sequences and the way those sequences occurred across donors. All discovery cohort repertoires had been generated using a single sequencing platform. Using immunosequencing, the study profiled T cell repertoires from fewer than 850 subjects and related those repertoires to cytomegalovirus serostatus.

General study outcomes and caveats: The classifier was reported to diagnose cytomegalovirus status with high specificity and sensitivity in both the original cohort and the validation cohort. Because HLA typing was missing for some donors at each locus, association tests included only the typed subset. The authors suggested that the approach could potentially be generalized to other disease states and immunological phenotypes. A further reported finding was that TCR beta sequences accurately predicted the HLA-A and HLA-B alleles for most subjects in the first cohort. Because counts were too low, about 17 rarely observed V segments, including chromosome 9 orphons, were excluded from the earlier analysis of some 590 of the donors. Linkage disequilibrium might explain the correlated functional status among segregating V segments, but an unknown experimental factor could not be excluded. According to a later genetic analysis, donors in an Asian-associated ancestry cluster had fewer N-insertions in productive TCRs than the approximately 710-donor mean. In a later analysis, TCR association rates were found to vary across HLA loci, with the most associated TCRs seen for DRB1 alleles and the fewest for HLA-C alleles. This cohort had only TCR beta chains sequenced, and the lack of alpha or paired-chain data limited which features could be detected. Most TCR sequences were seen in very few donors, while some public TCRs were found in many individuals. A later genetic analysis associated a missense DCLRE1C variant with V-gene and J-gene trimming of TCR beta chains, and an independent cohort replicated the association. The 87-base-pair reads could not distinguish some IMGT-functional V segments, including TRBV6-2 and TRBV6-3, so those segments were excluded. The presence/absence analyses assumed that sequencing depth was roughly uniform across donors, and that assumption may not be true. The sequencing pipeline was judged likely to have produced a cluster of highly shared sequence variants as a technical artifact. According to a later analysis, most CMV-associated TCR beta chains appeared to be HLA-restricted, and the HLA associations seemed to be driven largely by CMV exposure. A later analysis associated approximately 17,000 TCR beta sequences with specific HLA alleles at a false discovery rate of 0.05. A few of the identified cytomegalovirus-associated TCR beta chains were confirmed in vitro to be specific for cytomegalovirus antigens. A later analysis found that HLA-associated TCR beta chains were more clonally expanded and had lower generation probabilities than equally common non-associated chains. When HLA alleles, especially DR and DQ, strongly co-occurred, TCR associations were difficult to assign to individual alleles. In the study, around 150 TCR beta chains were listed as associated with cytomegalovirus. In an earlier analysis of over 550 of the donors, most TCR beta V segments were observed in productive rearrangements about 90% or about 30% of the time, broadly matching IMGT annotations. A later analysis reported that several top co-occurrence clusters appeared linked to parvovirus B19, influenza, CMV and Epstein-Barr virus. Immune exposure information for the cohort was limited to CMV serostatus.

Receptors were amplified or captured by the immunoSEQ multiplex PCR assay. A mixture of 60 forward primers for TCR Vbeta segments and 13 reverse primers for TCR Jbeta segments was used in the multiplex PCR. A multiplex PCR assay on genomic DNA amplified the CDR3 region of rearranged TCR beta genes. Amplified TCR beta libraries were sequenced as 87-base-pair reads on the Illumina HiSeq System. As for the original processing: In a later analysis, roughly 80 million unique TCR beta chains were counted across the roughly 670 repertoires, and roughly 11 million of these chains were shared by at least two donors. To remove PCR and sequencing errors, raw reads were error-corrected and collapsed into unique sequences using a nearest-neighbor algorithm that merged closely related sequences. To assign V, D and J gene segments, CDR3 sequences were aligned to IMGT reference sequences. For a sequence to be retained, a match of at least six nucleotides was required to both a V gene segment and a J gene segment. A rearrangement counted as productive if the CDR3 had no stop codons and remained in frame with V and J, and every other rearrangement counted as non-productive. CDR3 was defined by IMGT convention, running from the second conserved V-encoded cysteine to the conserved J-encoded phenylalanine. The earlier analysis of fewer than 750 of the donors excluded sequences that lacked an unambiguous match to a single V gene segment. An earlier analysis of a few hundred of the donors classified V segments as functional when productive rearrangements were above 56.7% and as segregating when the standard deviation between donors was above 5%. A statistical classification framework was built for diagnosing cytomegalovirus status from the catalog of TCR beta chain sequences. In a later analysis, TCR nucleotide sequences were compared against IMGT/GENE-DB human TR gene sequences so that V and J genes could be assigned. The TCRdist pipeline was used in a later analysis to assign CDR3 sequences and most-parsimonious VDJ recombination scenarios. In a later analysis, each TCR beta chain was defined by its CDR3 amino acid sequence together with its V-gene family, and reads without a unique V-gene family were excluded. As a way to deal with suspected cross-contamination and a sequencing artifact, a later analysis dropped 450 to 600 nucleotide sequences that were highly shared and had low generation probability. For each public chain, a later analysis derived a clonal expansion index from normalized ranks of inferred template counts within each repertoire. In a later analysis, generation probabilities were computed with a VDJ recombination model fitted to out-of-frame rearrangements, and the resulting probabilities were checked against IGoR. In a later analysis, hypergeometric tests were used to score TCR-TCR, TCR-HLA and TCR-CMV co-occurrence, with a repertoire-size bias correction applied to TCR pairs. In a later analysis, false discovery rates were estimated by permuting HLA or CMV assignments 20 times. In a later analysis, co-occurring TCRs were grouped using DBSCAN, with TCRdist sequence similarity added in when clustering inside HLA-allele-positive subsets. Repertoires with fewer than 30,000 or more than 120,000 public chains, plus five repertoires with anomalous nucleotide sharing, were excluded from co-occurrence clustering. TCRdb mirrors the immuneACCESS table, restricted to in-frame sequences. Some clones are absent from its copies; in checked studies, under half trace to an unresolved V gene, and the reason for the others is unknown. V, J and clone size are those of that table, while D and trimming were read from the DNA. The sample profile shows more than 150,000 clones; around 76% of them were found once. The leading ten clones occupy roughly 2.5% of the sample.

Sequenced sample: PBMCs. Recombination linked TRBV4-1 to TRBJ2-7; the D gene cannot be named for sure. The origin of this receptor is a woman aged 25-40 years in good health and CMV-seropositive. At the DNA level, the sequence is TGCGCCAGCAGCCAGGTACCCGCCACCGGGGAGCAGTACTTC. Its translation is CASSQVPATGEQYF.